One T cell receptor (beta chain) is described in this entry. The specificity of this receptor is unknown. Per-base qualities were not stored, and no clone one base away is much larger. This specimen belongs to a study of T cell responses to AZD1222 COVID-19 vaccine (dated by TCRdb to 2020 to 2022). Notes on the research overall: AZD1222 recipients given second doses at about 4 weeks or at about 12 weeks were pooled, since spike-specific TCR depth and breadth were not found to differ between the two schedules. TCR sequencing was performed for approximately 240 trial participants, of whom roughly 200 were given two doses of AZD1222 and around 25 were given two doses of MenACWY control vaccine. Enrollment into the trials was organized by age into subgroups of 18-55, 56-69 and 70-plus years, and those subgroups contained roughly 150, 30 and 60 TCR-sequenced participants, respectively.

The sample's time point label is to be understood as: baseline before first vaccination. Vaccinee samples were obtained from the UK trials COV001 and COV002, which included a single-blind randomized controlled phase 2/3 trial of AZD1222 (ChAdOx1 nCoV-19) in healthy adults. For TCRbeta chain sequencing, PBMC samples were collected from trial participants at day 0 and at day 28 after the second dose. What the authors observed across the whole study: Conclusions about previously exposed vaccinees were limited because only six AZD1222 recipients were SARS-CoV-2 seropositive at baseline. Participants were mostly white British, with more females than males. The authors suggested clonal diversity may have been underestimated. Nearly half of unique spike-specific TCRs reportedly recognized epitopes outside regions mutated in the B.1.351 and B.1.1.7 variants. No day 14 peak-response samples were available, so repertoires were characterized only after the peak T cell response. After two AZD1222 doses, both the breadth and the depth of spike-specific TCRs were significantly higher than at day 0 and than in MenACWY recipients. In the small 56-69-year group, the increase in depth fell short of significance, most likely because of low power. The vaccine-associated CD4 TCRs covered the entire spike protein, and the dominant responses fell in regions 160-218 and 743-854.

The CDR3 regions of human TCRbeta chains were analyzed by immunosequencing. The source study handled its data this way. Repertoire TCRs were matched against a reference library of SARS-CoV-2-specific TCRs generated with the MIRA antigen-specificity platform. Breadth meant the fraction of unique TCRs that were SARS-CoV-2-associated, whereas depth meant the fraction of total T cells that were SARS-CoV-2-associated. Using the MIRA data, every spike-specific TCR was mapped to the spike region that the TCR reacted to and assigned to either a CD4 or a CD8 class. Log10-transformed breadth and depth values were compared by one-way ANOVA with Sidak's multiple comparisons tests. Held by TCRdb, this immuneACCESS table contains in-frame sequences only and omits some clones. Under half of the omission traces to an unresolved V gene where checked; the cause of the rest is unknown. That table supplies the V and J calls and clone size; D and trimming were determined from the DNA. This sample is represented by about 130,000 clones; approximately 88% of them were singletons. The ten top clones hold 5% to 6% of the sample.

The specimen was peripheral blood, collected on day 0 of AZD1222 vaccination. The clonotype was recovered from an adult in good health.

This receptor carries the CDR3 CASSDRPNQPQHF. The nucleotide sequence reads TGTGCCAGCAGTGACCGACCAAATCAGCCCCAGCATTTT. The V and J segments used are TRBV6-4 and TRBJ1-5; the D gene is not confidently resolved. At the junction V is shortened by 2 bases and J by 4 bases, with 6 bases in between. CDR1 and CDR2 are read off the germline V gene as MRHNA and SNTAGT. Its CDR3 holds 13 amino acids, cysteine through phenylalanine. Only the CDR3 portion is preserved as DNA: 39 bases, with reading frame beginning at the first base.